This entry lists 20 T cell receptor beta chains sequenced from one sample in a study of blood T cell repertoires in COVID-19. Profiled with immunoSEQ multiplex PCR; TCRdb holds only in-frame clones, not every one. This sample has some 320,000 clones, with roughly 90% found just once. The specimen sequenced was PBMCs or T cells enriched from blood (not recorded which). All receptors come from a man aged 60-69 years who had recovered from COVID-19.

CDR3: CASSLDRGGDTQYF. As DNA, the CDR3 is TGTGCCAGCAGCCTCGACCGGGGAGGGGATACGCAGTATTTT. The rearrangement joins TRBV7-3 to TRBJ2-3; 7 bases match TRBD2. Germline V lookup: CDR1 SGHTA, CDR2 FQGTGA. CDR3 length equals 14 residues. V lost 5 bases and J lost 6; bases outside the gene matches: 8.

This chain connects TRBV4-3 to TRBJ2-1; tentative D call: TRBD2 (6 bases). Per the germline V gene, CDR1 is LGHNA and CDR2 is YSLEER. The CDR3 length is 15 residues. The germline V and J ends were trimmed by 0 bases and 7 bases, with 13 bases remaining between them. This CDR3 reads CASSQEGREVNEQFF. The DNA of the CDR3 is TGCGCCAGCAGCCAAGAGGGTAGGGAGGTAAATGAGCAGTTCTTC.

The J gene is TRBJ2-7, the V gene TRBV4-3; 12 bases line up with TRBD2. The ends lost 4 bases at V and 2 bases at J; junction bases unmatched: 3. Germline lookup yields CDR1 LGHNA and CDR2 YSLEER. CDR3 length: 15 residues. CDR3 sequence (DNA): TGCGCCAGCAGCCGCCGACTAGCGGGGGCCTACGAGCAGTACTTC. It translates to CASSRRLAGAYEQYF.

This clone was seen only once. V is TRBV5-1 and J is TRBJ2-3; D is uncertain. V lost 2 bases, J lost 1 base, and 17 bases lay in between. This CDR3 spans 17 amino acids. Looked up from germline, CDR1 is SGHRS and CDR2 is YFSETQ. CDR3 DNA sequence: TGCGCCAGCAGCTTCCTATCCGCCGAAATGGGCACAGATACGCAGTATTTT. Translating it yields CASSFLSAEMGTDTQYF.

The chain couples TRBV5-1 to TRBJ1-4; perhaps TRBD1 as D (6 bases). V was shortened by 0 bases and J by 8 bases, with 11 bases between the two germline ends. This CDR3 has 14 residues. Germline lookup yields CDR1 SGHRS and CDR2 YFSETQ. The CDR3: CASSLVRGGEKLFF. CDR3 DNA sequence: TGCGCCAGCAGCTTGGTCAGGGGAGGGGAAAAACTGTTTTTT.

This clone showed up just once. The CDR3 protein is CAWSYQAGGTEAFF. For the CDR3, the DNA is TGTGCCTGGAGTTACCAGGCAGGGGGCACTGAAGCTTTCTTT. The V gene is TRBV30, the J gene TRBJ1-1; TRBD1 aligns across 7 bases. The CDR3 has 14 residues. Germline CDR1 and CDR2: GTSNPN and SVGIG (reference sequence). V shed 2 bases, J shed 4 bases, and the junction held 7 bases outside the gene matches.

The chain joins TRBV5-1 to TRBJ2-3; 8 nucleotides line up with TRBD2. V was clipped by 2 bases and J by 7 bases; unmatched bases: 9. This CDR3 is built from 15 residues. Per germline, CDR1 SGHRS and CDR2 YFSETQ. CDR3 DNA: TGCGCCAGCAGCTTCATAGCGGGGCCTGAGTATACGCAGTATTTT. It codes for CASSFIAGPEYTQYF.

The chain joins TRBV28 to TRBJ1-5; TRBD1 matches at 7 bases. The CDR3 consists of 16 residues. V lost 4 bases, J lost 4 bases, and 10 bases stayed unmatched. The germline V gene has CDR1 MDHEN and CDR2 SYDVKM. CDR3 amino acids: CASSSSETGWNQPQHF. CDR3 bases: TGTGCCAGCAGTTCCTCCGAGACAGGGTGGAATCAGCCCCAGCATTTT. The full variable domain, rest sourced from reference TRBV28 and TRBJ1-5, is DVKVTQSSRYLVKRTGEKVFLECVQDMDHENMFWYRQDPGLGLRLIYFSYDVKMKEKGDIPEGYSVSREKKERFSLILESASTNQTSMYLCASSSSETGWNQPQHFGDGTRLSIL.

The rearrangement joins TRBV2 to TRBJ1-4; 9 bases fit TRBD1. Trimming removed 11 bases from V and 7 bases from J; junction bases left unmatched: 8. Germline lookup yields CDR1 SNHLY and CDR2 FYNNEI. This CDR3 spans 13 amino acids. The CDR3 DNA reads TGTGCCGCGAACAGGGGGCGGGTTGAAAAACTGTTTTTT. It translates to CAANRGRVEKLFF.

This clone was observed a single time. The chain uses TRBV5-1 and TRBJ1-4, with TRBD1 matching 7 bases. Germline V gene sequence: CDR1 SGHRS, CDR2 YFSETQ. CDR3 length: 15 residues. Trimming removed 3 bases from V and 5 bases from J; junction bases left unmatched: 7. This CDR3 is CASSWDSLLNEKLFF. The CDR3 region has the DNA TGCGCCAGCAGCTGGGACAGCCTTTTAAATGAAAAACTGTTTTTT.

Note on this clone: The same CDR3 arises from other DNA sequences in this sample as well. The rearrangement uses TRBV4-2 and TRBJ2-7, with TRBD2 matching over 11 bases. Losses at the gene ends were 3 bases for V and 0 bases for J; bases not matched to a gene: 1. CDR1 is LGHNA, CDR2 YNFKEQ, per germline. The CDR3 has 15 residues. The CDR3 sequence: CASSQGLAVSYEQYF. Written as DNA, the CDR3 is TGTGCCAGCAGCCAGGGACTAGCGGTCTCCTACGAGCAGTACTTC.

Notes on this clone: Germline is not matched at one junction end, which may reflect a read error. The chain recombines TRBV2 with TRBJ2-1; D might be TRBD2 (5 bases). The CDR3 consists of 11 residues. CDR1 and CDR2 (germline): SNHLY, FYNNEI. The CDR3 region is CASSEYEGRVF. The CDR3 bases are TGTGCCAGCAGTGAATACGAGGGCCGTGTCTTC.

In its sample, this clone was seen once. V is TRBV5-1 and J is TRBJ2-3; TRBD1 might be the D (5 bases). The germline CDR1 and CDR2 sequences are SGHRS and YFSETQ. V gave up 4 bases and J gave up 0 bases, with 9 bases separating them. The CDR3 is 14 amino acids. The DNA for the CDR3 is TGCGCCAGCAGCCCGACAGATAGCACAGATACGCAGTATTTT. Translation gives CASSPTDSTDTQYF.

V is TRBV5-4 and J is TRBJ2-1, with TRBD2 matching 9 bases. CDR1 and CDR2 (germline): SGHNT, YYREEE (reference sequence). V gave up 0 bases and J gave up 9 bases; unmatched junction bases: 7. The CDR3 spans 15 residues. The DNA for the CDR3 is TGTGCCAGCAGCTTGGCGGCGGGAGGGAATGGTGAGCAGTTCTTC. It translates to CASSLAAGGNGEQFF.

This chain joins TRBV7-9 and TRBJ1-2; 11 positions agree with TRBD1. The CDR3 length is 18 residues. Germline CDR1 SEHNR, CDR2 FQNEAQ (reference sequence). The V and J ends lost 6 bases and 6 bases, in that order; junction bases with no gene match: 18. CDR3 region: CASRDRDDPDRGHNGYTF. CDR3 bases: TGTGCCAGCAGAGACCGCGACGACCCGGACAGGGGGCATAATGGCTACACCTTC.

The table lists this clone with a count of one. The genes are TRBV5-6 and TRBJ2-7, with a weak D call TRBD2 (7 bases). Germline V lookup: CDR1 SGHDT, CDR2 YYEEEE. V gave up 0 bases and J gave up 5 bases, with 9 bases separating them. This CDR3 spans 13 amino acids. The CDR3 loop reads CASSLAGGNEQYF. CDR3 DNA sequence: TGTGCCAGCAGCTTGGCGGGGGGCAACGAGCAGTACTTC.

The genes are TRBV13 and TRBJ2-3, with 7 nucleotides matching TRBD2. J lost 2 bases, V lost 0 bases, and 11 bases had no gene match. This CDR3 contains 18 residues. The germline CDR1 and CDR2 sequences are PRHDT and FYEKMQ (reference sequence). The CDR3 DNA sequence: TGTGCCAGCAGCTTAGGGGGGATGGCGGGAGCGGTCACAGATACGCAGTATTTT. The encoded protein is CASSLGGMAGAVTDTQYF.

The chain employs TRBV5-4 and TRBJ2-4; tentative D call: TRBD1 (5 bases). This CDR3 has 16 amino acids. CDR1 is SGHNT, CDR2 YYREEE, per germline (reference sequence). V lost 3 bases to trimming and J lost 3 bases, with 16 bases between them. In DNA form, the CDR3 reads TGTGCCAGCAGCTCAGGGCGGTTGGTCGACAAAAACATTCAGTACTTC. It is translated as CASSSGRLVDKNIQYF. The whole variable domain, remainder taken from reference TRBV5-4 and TRBJ2-4, is ETGVTQSPTHLIKTRGQQVTLRCSSQSGHNTVSWYQQALGQGPQFIFQYYREEENGRGNFPPRFSGLQFPNYSSELNVNALELDDSALYLCASSSGRLVDKNIQYFGAGTRLSVL.

The genes are TRBV6-4 and TRBJ2-1, with D perhaps TRBD1 (5 bases). The CDR3 loop spans 13 amino acids. Trimming stripped 8 bases from V and 8 bases from J, with 16 bases between. The germline CDR1 and CDR2 sequences are MRHNA and SNTAGT. CDR3 loop: CASASQDTHEQFF. The DNA of the CDR3 is TGTGCCAGCGCTTCCCAGGACACCCATGAGCAGTTCTTC.

The chain couples TRBV11-2 to TRBJ2-7; D perhaps matches TRBD2 (6 bases). Trimming took off 2 bases at V and 2 bases at J, with 16 bases between the two ends. Germline values: CDR1 SGHAT, CDR2 FQNNGV. CDR3 length equals 16 residues. The CDR3 nucleotides read TGTGCCAGCAGCTTAAGAGGGACTCCTCAAACCTACGAGCAGTACTTC. It yields the protein CASSLRGTPQTYEQYF.